The sequence of this TCR beta chain was determined in a study of blood T cell repertoires in COVID-19 (dated by TCRdb to 2020 to 2021). About the study as a whole: The collaborator samples originated in the United States, Italy and Spain and spanned the acute and convalescent phases of COVID-19. Sample metadata almost always included a de-identified subject ID, COVID-19 status, age in years and sex. Samples were obtained from the ongoing ImmuneRACE study (first 160 participants) and from 1,000 to 1,500 subjects provided by 6 global collaborators. Where available, HLA class I and class II types were taken from metadata supplied by the sample provider and were not determined by assay-based typing. Subjects who had been exposed to COVID-19, were actively infected with it, or had recovered from it provided the deeply sampled blood TCRbeta repertoires that made up the dataset. The material from the prospective study consisted of cDNA or gDNA derived from T cells, B-cell-depleted T cells, or PBMCs. The repertoires were released in a freely available public database meant as a resource for research on the immune response to SARS-CoV-2. Overall study results and their limits: Clinical and demographic metadata were provided uncurated, with the amount varying by source and participant.

TCRbeta CDR3 regions were amplified from genomic DNA by means of the immunoSEQ Assay, a bias-controlled multiplex PCR. The authors' pipeline ran thus. The number of nucleated cells in each sample was estimated from the amplification of reference gene primers within the assay. To quantify the absolute abundance of each unique TCRbeta CDR3 rearrangement, sequence reads were collapsed and filtered. For each sample, productive Simpson clonality was calculated by taking the square root of Simpson's diversity index across productive rearrangements. TCRdb holds this immuneACCESS table with in-frame rearrangements only. Some clones are missing; in checked studies, unresolved V genes explain under half, and the rest has no known cause. V and J calls and clone size follow that table, whereas D and trimming were derived from the DNA. For this sample the table gives about 190,000 clones, of which 70% to 85% were detected only once. Around 12% of the sample is held by the ten biggest clonotypes.

The germline V gene (reference sequence) gives CDR1 as MNHEY and CDR2 as SMNVEV. The CDR3 holds 13 amino acids from the cysteine to the phenylalanine. The kept DNA is CDR3 alone, 39 bases in frame from the first base. Relative to germline, V is missing 6 bases and J is missing 15 bases, with 9 bases of the junction outside any gene match. Each collaborating institution followed its own protocols to collect whole blood in K2EDTA tubes. For TCRbeta analysis, collaborators shipped samples as frozen whole blood, isolated PBMCs, or DNA extracted from either of those sample types. This clone was observed many times. The specificity of this receptor is unknown. Per-base quality was not reported, and no clone a single base away is much larger than it.

This sequence was found in a woman aged 45 to 65 with acute or convalescent COVID-19. The sequence links TRBV27 to TRBJ2-2; the junction holds 11 bases that match TRBD1. The sample comprised peripheral blood. The CDR3 region reads CASSWTGGKKVFF. The sequenced DNA is TGTGCCAGCAGCTGGACAGGGGGCAAGAAGGTGTTTTTT.